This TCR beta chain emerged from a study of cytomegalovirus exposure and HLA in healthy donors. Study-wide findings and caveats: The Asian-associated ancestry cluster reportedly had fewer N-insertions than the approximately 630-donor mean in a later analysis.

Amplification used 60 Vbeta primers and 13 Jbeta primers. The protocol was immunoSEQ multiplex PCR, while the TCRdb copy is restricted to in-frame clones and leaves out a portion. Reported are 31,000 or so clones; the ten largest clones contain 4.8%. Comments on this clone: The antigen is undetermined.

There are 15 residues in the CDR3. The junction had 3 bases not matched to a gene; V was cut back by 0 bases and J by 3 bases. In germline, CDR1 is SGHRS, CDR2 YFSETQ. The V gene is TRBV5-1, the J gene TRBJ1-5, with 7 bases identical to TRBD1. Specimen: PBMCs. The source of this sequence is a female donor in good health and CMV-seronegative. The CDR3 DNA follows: TGCGCCAGCAGCTTGGAGGGACAGTACAATCAGCCCCAGCATTTT. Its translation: CASSLEGQYNQPQHF.